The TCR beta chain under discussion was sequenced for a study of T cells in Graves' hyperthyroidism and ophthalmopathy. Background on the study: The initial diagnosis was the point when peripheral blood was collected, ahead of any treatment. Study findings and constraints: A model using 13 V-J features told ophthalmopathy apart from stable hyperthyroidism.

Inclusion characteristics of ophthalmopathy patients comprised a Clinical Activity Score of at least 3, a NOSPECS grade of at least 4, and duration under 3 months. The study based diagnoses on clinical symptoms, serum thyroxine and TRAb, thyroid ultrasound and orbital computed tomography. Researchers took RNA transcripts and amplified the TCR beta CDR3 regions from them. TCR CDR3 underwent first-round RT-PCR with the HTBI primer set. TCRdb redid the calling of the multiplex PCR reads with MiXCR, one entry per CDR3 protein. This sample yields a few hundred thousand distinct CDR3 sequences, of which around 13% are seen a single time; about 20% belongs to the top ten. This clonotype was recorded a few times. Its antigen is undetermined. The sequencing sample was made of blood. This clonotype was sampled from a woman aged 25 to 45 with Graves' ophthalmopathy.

As DNA, the CDR3 is TGTGCCAGTAGCACAGTACCGAACACTGAAGCTTTCTTT. Protein: CASSTVPNTEAFF. J is TRBJ1-1 and V is TRBV19; D not certain. Per germline, CDR1 LNHDA and CDR2 SQIVND (reference sequence). This CDR3 is built from 13 residues. Trimming took 6 bases from V and 1 from J, leaving 9 bases between them.